This T cell receptor beta chain was profiled in a study of technical replicates of blood from a handful of donors. The CDR3 is 12 residues long. Germline CDR1 and CDR2: MNHNS and SASEGT. Trimming took 6 bases from V and 4 from J, leaving 10 bases between them. TCRdb keeps only in-frame clones here, not all; method: immunoSEQ multiplex PCR. The sample yields about 68,000 clones, nearly 98% seen once. The receptor was isolated from a human donor in good health. This chain connects TRBV6-1 to TRBJ2-7; the D gene is possibly TRBD1 (6 bases). Sequenced input: T cells isolated from PBMCs. CDR3 nucleotide sequence: TGTGCCAGCAGGAACAGGGTGTACGAGCAGTACTTC. It specifies CASRNRVYEQYF.